The T cell receptor beta chain described here comes from a study of PD-1 blockade in classical Hodgkin lymphoma. Findings of the study overall: The study reported lower baseline TCR diversity in newly diagnosed patients than in healthy donors.

Profiled with immunoSEQ multiplex PCR; TCRdb holds only in-frame clones, not every one. The repertoire has about 4,200 clones, over 65% of them found once; the top ten carry under 15%. Remarks on this clone: Its target is not known.

Time point reported: newly diagnosed, previously untreated cHL patient sample. Negative selection with magnets was how CD8+ T cells were isolated from the thawed PBMCs. The length of the CDR3 is 14 residues. The germline V gene has CDR1 MDHEN and CDR2 SYDVKM. The V end lost 3 bases, the J end lost 8 bases, and 14 bases lay between the germline ends. The chain recombines TRBV28 with TRBJ2-4; the D gene is possibly TRBD1 (6 bases). The sequence was obtained from a human donor with classical Hodgkin lymphoma. Sample: CD8+ T cells from blood. CDR3 DNA: TGTGCCAGCAGTTTTTCGACAGGATGGGACATTCAGTACTTC. It specifies CASSFSTGWDIQYF.